These 18 T cell receptor beta chains came from one sample sequenced in a study of CD8 T cells in ankylosing spondylitis. TCRdb re-derived calls from the 5' RACE reads in MiXCR, one entry per CDR3 protein. The data show roughly 230,000 distinct CDR3 sequences, about 18% seen once. Source material: blood, either unsorted or a sorted T cell fraction (not recorded which). The receptors originated from a male donor with ankylosing spondylitis or in good health (not recorded which).

This clonotype was counted at least ten times. This sequence joins TRBV4-1 and TRBJ2-1, with D perhaps TRBD2 (5 bases). CDR3 size: 15 residues. The V and J ends lost 1 base and 5 bases respectively, with 12 bases between them. Germline values: CDR1 MGHRA, CDR2 YSYEKL. Here the CDR3 reads CASSQVLAVNNEQFF. The CDR3 DNA reads as TGCGCCAGCAGCCAAGTTCTAGCAGTGAACAATGAGCAGTTCTTC.

V gene TRBV29-1 combines with J gene TRBJ2-3; D not resolved. The V end was cut by 0 bases, the J end by 1 base, with 8 bases between. Germline V lookup: CDR1 SQVTM, CDR2 ANQGSEA. CDR3 length: 14 amino acids. In nucleotides, the CDR3 is TGCAGCGTTGAAGATTTCACAGGCACAGATACGCAGTATTTT. This encodes CSVEDFTGTDTQYF.

This clonotype was observed at least ten times. This chain connects TRBV2 to TRBJ2-5; D gene unclear. The germline V gene encodes CDR1 SNHLY and CDR2 FYNNEI. Trimming stripped 7 bases from V and 4 bases from J, with 7 bases between. The CDR3 consists of 11 residues. CDR3 DNA: TGTGCCAGCAAGTGGGGAGAGACCCAGTACTTC. Translation gives CASKWGETQYF. The complete variable domain, with remaining parts taken from reference TRBV2 and TRBJ2-5, reads EPEVTQTPSHQVTQMGQEVILRCVPISNHLYFYWYRQILGQKVEFLVSFYNNEISEKSEIFDDQFSVERPDGSNFTLKIRSTKLEDSAMYFCASKWGETQYFGPGTRLLVL.

The J gene is TRBJ2-3, the V gene TRBV6-5; 7 bases fit TRBD1. V was pared by 4 bases and J by 0 bases, with 4 bases of the junction left unmatched. The length of the CDR3 is 15 residues. Germline-derived CDR1 and CDR2 are MNHEY and SVGAGI. This CDR3 reads CASSSGGQSTDTQYF. DNA of the CDR3: TGTGCCAGCAGTTCAGGGGGACAGAGCACAGATACGCAGTATTTT.

V usage is TRBV24-1 and J usage is TRBJ2-1; D not resolved. V gave up 7 bases and J gave up 10 bases, with 10 bases separating them. The germline CDR1 and CDR2 sequences are KGHDR and SFDVKD. The CDR3 sequence is 11 residues long. The CDR3 bases are TGTGCCACCAGCCTCAGTAAGGAGCAGTTCTTC. Protein: CATSLSKEQFF.

V is TRBV6-1 and J is TRBJ2-7; D possibly matches TRBD1 or TRBD2 (5 bases each). Trimming pared 10 bases from V and 7 bases from J, leaving 20 bases between. The CDR3 is made up of 13 amino acids. CDR1 MNHNS and CDR2 SASEGT come from the germline V gene. For the CDR3, the DNA is TGTGCCACTGCTGAGACCGGGGCCGGTGAGCAGTACTTC. Amino acids: CATAETGAGEQYF.

The table lists this clonotype with a few counts. The chain links TRBV29-1 to TRBJ2-7, with 8 bases that match TRBD2. The CDR3 length is 13 residues. V was pared by 7 bases and J by 4 bases, with 9 bases of the junction left unmatched. Germline V lookup: CDR1 SQVTM, CDR2 ANQGSEA. CDR3 sequence: CSATSGTSYEQYF. In DNA, the CDR3 is TGCAGCGCAACCTCCGGGACTAGTTACGAGCAGTACTTC.

This clonotype has a count of ten or more. The chain has TRBV7-3 and TRBJ2-3, with TRBD2 matching over 12 bases. Germline V CDR1 and CDR2: SGHTA, FQGTGA. This CDR3 is 16 amino acids long. V was clipped by 5 bases and J by 2 bases; unmatched bases: 5. The chain's CDR3 is CASSTGTSGYTDTQYF. The DNA of the CDR3 is TGTGCCAGCAGCACCGGGACTAGCGGGTACACAGATACGCAGTATTTT.

This clonotype was seen ten or more times. The rearrangement joins TRBV7-8 to TRBJ2-2; TRBD2 agrees at 12 bases. This CDR3 has 19 amino acids. Germline CDR1 reads SGHVS; CDR2 reads FQNEAQ. V trimming: 1 base; J trimming: 1 base; junction bases outside the gene matches: 7. CDR3 nucleotides: TGTGCCAGCAGCTTAGGTCCTAGCGGGAGGGCCGAGAACACCGGGGAGCTGTTTTTT. Translated, it gives CASSLGPSGRAENTGELFF. The variable domain in full, completed from reference TRBV7-8 and TRBJ2-2, reads GAGVSQSPRYKVAKRGQDVALRCDPISGHVSLFWYQQALGQGPEFLTYFQNEAQLDKSGLPSDRFFAERPEGSVSTLKIQRTQQEDSAVYLCASSLGPSGRAENTGELFFGEGSRLTVL.

This clonotype has a handful of counts. This chain connects TRBV29-1 to TRBJ2-1, with D possibly TRBD1 on 6 matching bases. The V gene lost 4 bases and the J gene lost 4 bases, with 8 bases spanning the gap. Germline V lookup: CDR1 SQVTM, CDR2 ANQGSEA. This CDR3 is built from 12 residues. The CDR3 DNA is TGCAGCGTTGGACAGGATTACAATGAGCAGTTCTTC. Protein: CSVGQDYNEQFF.

This chain links TRBV27 with TRBJ2-7; 7 bases align to TRBD1. The germline gives CDR1 MNHEY, CDR2 SMNVEV (reference sequence). After removal of 5 bases from V and 5 bases from J, the junction contained 9 bases not matched to a gene. The CDR3 sequence is 14 residues long. CDR3 DNA sequence: TGTGCCAGCAGTCCGCAGACAGGGATCAACGAGCAGTACTTC. Encoded protein: CASSPQTGINEQYF.

The genes are TRBV5-6 and TRBJ2-3; D not resolved. This CDR3 contains 16 residues. The germline gives CDR1 SGHDT, CDR2 YYEEEE. V gave up 1 base and J gave up 4 bases, with 16 bases separating them. In nucleotides, the CDR3 is TGTGCCAGCAGCTTGTTAGAGATACGACCTCCAGATACGCAGTATTTT. Encoded protein: CASSLLEIRPPDTQYF.

This clonotype was counted a few times. This chain links TRBV12-3 or TRBV12-4 with TRBJ2-1; no clear D gene. The CDR3 spans 16 residues. Trimming took off 3 bases at V and 3 bases at J, with 15 bases between the two ends. The CDR3: CASSFRTPNNYNEQFF. In DNA form, the CDR3 reads TGTGCCAGCAGTTTCCGGACCCCCAATAACTACAATGAGCAGTTCTTC.

This clonotype has more than one count but fewer than ten. CDR3 coding DNA: TGCGCCAGCAGCTTGGTGACCGGTTTTGGGGACGAGCAGTTCTTC. Residues: CASSLVTGFGDEQFF. The chain couples TRBV5-1 to TRBJ2-1; D is perhaps TRBD1 or TRBD2 (5 bases each). The CDR3 extends over 15 amino acids. Trimming took 0 bases from V and 10 from J, leaving 17 bases between them. CDR1 SGHRS and CDR2 YFSETQ come from the germline V gene.

This clonotype was found many times. The chain recombines TRBV29-1 with TRBJ2-5, with D unresolved. The CDR3 covers 11 residues. Germline CDR1 reads SQVTM; CDR2 reads ANQGSEA. V lost 1 base, J lost 5 bases, and 5 bases lay in between. CDR3 bases: TGCAGCGTTGAAGTCGGGGAGACCCAGTACTTC. It codes for CSVEVGETQYF. The variable domain in full, completed from reference TRBV29-1 and TRBJ2-5, reads SAVISQKPSRDICQRGTSLTIQCQVDSQVTMMFWYRQQPGQSLTLIATANQGSEATYESGFVIDKFPISRPNLTFSTLTVSNMSPEDSSIYLCSVEVGETQYFGPGTRLLVL.

This clonotype was recorded a few times. The genes are TRBV7-9 and TRBJ2-3; D remains ambiguous. V was cut by 5 bases and J by 0 bases, with 15 bases left in between. The CDR3 spans 16 residues. Germline V lookup: CDR1 SEHNR, CDR2 FQNEAQ (reference sequence). The CDR3 bases are TGTGCCAGCAGCGTTCAGGAACCTGCTAGCACAGATACGCAGTATTTT. Its protein is CASSVQEPASTDTQYF.

This clonotype has a handful of counts. The chain has TRBV10-3 and TRBJ2-7; 8 positions match TRBD1. The V gene's germline CDR1 is ENHRY and CDR2 SYGVKD. The CDR3 is 15 residues long. V shed 3 bases, J shed 4 bases, and the junction held 8 bases outside the gene matches. Here the CDR3 reads CAISDPDRAPYEQYF. The CDR3 region has the DNA TGTGCCATCAGTGATCCGGACAGGGCCCCGTACGAGCAGTACTTC.

This clonotype was detected a few times. The rearrangement links TRBV12-3 or TRBV12-4 to TRBJ2-1; unclear D gene. The germline V and J ends were trimmed by 5 bases and 4 bases, with 9 bases remaining between them. The CDR3 sequence is 13 residues long. CDR3 sequence: CASSIYDYNEQFF. The CDR3, as DNA: TGTGCCAGCAGTATCTACGATTACAATGAGCAGTTCTTC.